These 7 T cell receptor beta chains share one sample of origin, sequenced in a study of T-cell reconstitution after alpha-beta-depleted transplantation in children. Unique molecular identifiers featured in how the TCRbeta library was prepared. TCRdb reanalysed the PCR reads using MiXCR and keeps one entry per CDR3 protein. This sample has a few hundred thousand distinct CDR3 sequences; approximately 10% occur once, and the top ten carry 28%. The source material was PBMCs, sampled before TCRalphabeta/CD19-depleted stem cell transplant. All receptors come from a child younger than two with acute myeloid leukemia, due to receive a stem cell transplant.

Ten or more counts support this clonotype. The chain is built from TRBV6-1 and TRBJ1-5, with 7 nucleotides matching TRBD1. The J segment lost 4 bases and the V segment lost 6 bases, leaving 9 bases of the junction unmatched. The CDR3 covers 15 residues. Germline CDR1 MNHNS, CDR2 SASEGT. The CDR3 here is CASSSAGTENQPQHF. The CDR3 coding sequence is TGTGCCAGCAGCAGCGCCGGGACAGAAAATCAGCCCCAGCATTTT.

The chain joins TRBV6-5 to TRBJ1-1; 7 nucleotides match TRBD1. The trim removed 4 bases at V and 3 bases at J, leaving 8 bases unmatched. Germline CDR1 and CDR2: MNHEY and SVGAGI. CDR3 size: 15 residues. The CDR3 bases are TGTGCCAGCAGTTCCCAACACACAGGGGACACTGAAGCTTTCTTT. This sequence encodes CASSSQHTGDTEAFF.

This clonotype was counted ten times or more. The chain is built from TRBV29-1 and TRBJ2-3; TRBD2 matches at 10 bases. The CDR3 runs to 15 residues. With 1 base clipped from V and 3 bases from J, the junction kept 4 bases outside the gene matches. CDR1 and CDR2 (germline): SQVTM, ANQGSEA. The CDR3 DNA follows: TGCAGCGTTGAAGGGCCTAGCGGGAGTACAGATACGCAGTATTTT. This codes for CSVEGPSGSTDTQYF.

This clonotype was seen many times. The rearrangement joins TRBV5-1 to TRBJ1-2; D call uncertain. This CDR3 is built from 17 residues. Germline V gene data show CDR1 as SGHRS and CDR2 as YFSETQ. Deletions cut 0 bases from V and 3 bases from J, with 18 bases between. CDR3 region: CASSLAGGLSGDYGYTF. The CDR3 DNA sequence: TGCGCCAGCAGCTTGGCGGGCGGACTCTCAGGAGACTATGGCTACACCTTC.

This clonotype has ten or more counts. The chain is built from TRBV20-1 and TRBJ2-3; TRBD1 matches 8 bases. With V trimmed by 4 bases and J by 1 base, 4 bases remained unmatched. This CDR3 has 14 residues. Germline V CDR1 and CDR2: DFQATT, SNEGSKA (reference sequence). In nucleotides, the CDR3 is TGCAGTGCTACATCGGACAGGGGCACAGATACGCAGTATTTT. Encoded protein: CSATSDRGTDTQYF.

This clonotype came up many times. The J gene is TRBJ2-7, the V gene TRBV7-2; no firm D call. Germline loops: CDR1 SGHTA, CDR2 FQGNSA. The CDR3 is made up of 13 amino acids. V lost 4 bases, J lost 4 bases, and 11 bases lay in between. The CDR3 DNA sequence: TGTGCCAGCAGCTCCCCTTTCGTGTACGAGCAGTACTTC. As protein: CASSSPFVYEQYF.

This clonotype was detected ten times or more. The V and J genes are TRBV18 and TRBJ2-5; tentative D call: TRBD1 (6 bases). This CDR3 region has 13 residues. Germline lookup yields CDR1 KGHSH and CDR2 LQKENI. V lost 6 bases to trimming and J lost 6 bases, with 14 bases between them. The CDR3 sequence: CASSLGQSKTQYF. DNA for the CDR3: TGTGCCAGCTCGCTTGGACAGTCCAAGACCCAGTACTTC.